Listed below are T cell receptor beta chains from one sample, sequenced in a study of Ad26.COV2.S vaccination and SARS-CoV-2 variants. Only in-frame clones appear in the TCRdb table, and some are missing; sequencing was by immunoSEQ multiplex PCR. The table has roughly 500,000 clones, approximately 88% seen once; the top ten hold about 13%. Specimen: peripheral blood, collected in a trial of Ad26.COV2.S vaccine versus placebo. The receptors originated from a person between 18 and 65 years old who received the Ad26.COV2.S COVID-19 vaccine or a placebo. The CDR3 runs from the conserved cysteine through the conserved F or W. Each record gives: D gene, clone size, CDR3 length, V gene, J gene, CDR3 DNA, CDR3 protein. The D gene is left open where the match is weak. Rows give clone size only sometimes, using once, few, many, or a class for an expanded clone.

d_call: .; clone_size: once; cdr3_length: 15; v_call: TRBV21-1; j_call: TRBJ2-6; cdr3_nt: TGTGCCCCCCAGGGGGGAGGGCCTGGGGCCAACGTCCTGACTTTC; cdr3_aa: CAPQGGGPGANVLTF
d_call: TRBD1; clone_size: .; cdr3_length: 14; v_call: TRBV2; j_call: TRBJ1-1; cdr3_nt: TGTGCCAGCAGTCTAGGACAGGGGAACACTGAAGCTTTCTTT; cdr3_aa: CASSLGQGNTEAFF
d_call: TRBD2; clone_size: .; cdr3_length: 16; v_call: TRBV4-2; j_call: TRBJ2-5; cdr3_nt: TGTGCCAGCAGCCAAGGTACTAGCGGGAGTCCAGAGACCCAGTACTTC; cdr3_aa: CASSQGTSGSPETQYF
d_call: TRBD1; clone_size: .; cdr3_length: 14; v_call: TRBV15; j_call: TRBJ1-6; cdr3_nt: TGTGCCACCAGCACAGGGGGATCTCTTTCACCCCTCCACTTT; cdr3_aa: CATSTGGSLSPLHF
d_call: TRBD1; clone_size: .; cdr3_length: 15; v_call: TRBV7-3; j_call: TRBJ1-1; cdr3_nt: TGTGCCAGCAGCTTAAGTGCAGGGGGGAACACTGAAGCTTTCTTT; cdr3_aa: CASSLSAGGNTEAFF
d_call: .; clone_size: .; cdr3_length: 12; v_call: TRBV29-1; j_call: TRBJ2-1; cdr3_nt: TGCAGCGCTGGGTCACATTCTGGTGAGCAGTTCTTC; cdr3_aa: CSAGSHSGEQFF
d_call: .; clone_size: .; cdr3_length: 16; v_call: TRBV5-4; j_call: TRBJ2-2; cdr3_nt: TGTGCCAGCACCACCCCTGGGGGTGCGAACACCGGGGAGCTGTTTTTT; cdr3_aa: CASTTPGGANTGELFF
d_call: .; clone_size: .; cdr3_length: 13; v_call: TRBV7-8; j_call: TRBJ1-2; cdr3_nt: TGTGCCAGCAGCTTAGCAGGGCTTGATGGCTACACCTTC; cdr3_aa: CASSLAGLDGYTF
d_call: .; clone_size: .; cdr3_length: 15; v_call: TRBV5-1; j_call: TRBJ1-6; cdr3_nt: TGCGCCAGCAGCGTCGAAACCTCAGGGGAGTCACCCCTCCACTTT; cdr3_aa: CASSVETSGESPLHF
d_call: TRBD1; clone_size: .; cdr3_length: 15; v_call: TRBV5-1; j_call: TRBJ2-1; cdr3_nt: TGCGCCAGCAGCTTGGAGGGACAGAGCTGGAATGAGCAGTTCTTC; cdr3_aa: CASSLEGQSWNEQFF
d_call: .; clone_size: .; cdr3_length: 18; v_call: TRBV7-3; j_call: TRBJ2-3; cdr3_nt: TGTGCCAGCAGCTTAAAGCGAGGTGACAGGAGCGGCACAGATACGCAGTATTTT; cdr3_aa: CASSLKRGDRSGTDTQYF
d_call: .; clone_size: .; cdr3_length: 17; v_call: TRBV18; j_call: TRBJ2-6; cdr3_nt: TGTGCCAGCTCACTCCTGGGTCCGAGCTCTGGGGCCAACGTCCTGACTTTC; cdr3_aa: CASSLLGPSSGANVLTF
d_call: .; clone_size: .; cdr3_length: 17; v_call: TRBV28; j_call: TRBJ2-6; cdr3_nt: TGTGCCACCTACTCCCATCGGCGGGCAACTGGGGCCAACGTCCTGACTTTC; cdr3_aa: CATYSHRRATGANVLTF
d_call: TRBD1; clone_size: few; cdr3_length: 15; v_call: TRBV6-2/TRBV6-3; j_call: TRBJ1-5; cdr3_nt: TGTGCCAGCAGCGACCCCGGGACAGCCATGAGGCCCCAGCATTTT; cdr3_aa: CASSDPGTAMRPQHF
d_call: TRBD2; clone_size: few; cdr3_length: 18; v_call: TRBV5-4; j_call: TRBJ2-3; cdr3_nt: TGTGCCAGCAGCTCGGGACTAGCGGGCTGGGGAAAGGAAGAGGCGCAGTATTTT; cdr3_aa: CASSSGLAGWGKEEAQYF
d_call: .; clone_size: .; cdr3_length: 13; v_call: TRBV4-2; j_call: TRBJ2-1; cdr3_nt: TGTGCCAGCAGCCAAGTAGGAAACAATGAGCAGTTCTTC; cdr3_aa: CASSQVGNNEQFF
d_call: .; clone_size: .; cdr3_length: 15; v_call: TRBV28; j_call: TRBJ2-7; cdr3_nt: TGTGCCAGCAGTTTTAGGGGGGGCTGGTACGGCGAGCAGTACTTC; cdr3_aa: CASSFRGGWYGEQYF
d_call: .; clone_size: few; cdr3_length: 14; v_call: TRBV19; j_call: TRBJ2-7; cdr3_nt: TGTGCCAGAAGTCATACGGGACCTTTCTACGAGCAGTACTTC; cdr3_aa: CARSHTGPFYEQYF
d_call: .; clone_size: .; cdr3_length: 15; v_call: TRBV28; j_call: TRBJ1-1; cdr3_nt: TGTGCCAGCAGTTTAAACCCAGGGGATCGCTCTGAAGCTTTCTTT; cdr3_aa: CASSLNPGDRSEAFF
d_call: .; clone_size: .; cdr3_length: 17; v_call: TRBV18; j_call: TRBJ2-3; cdr3_nt: TGTGCCAGCTCACCACCGGGTGGGCGACTTGGCACAGATACGCAGTATTTT; cdr3_aa: CASSPPGGRLGTDTQYF
d_call: TRBD1; clone_size: .; cdr3_length: 16; v_call: TRBV3-1/TRBV3-2; j_call: TRBJ2-2; cdr3_nt: TGTGCCAGCAGACCCACGGGACAGCAGAAAACCGGGGAGCTGTTTTTT; cdr3_aa: CASRPTGQQKTGELFF
d_call: .; clone_size: .; cdr3_length: 15; v_call: TRBV3-1/TRBV3-2; j_call: TRBJ2-3; cdr3_nt: TGTGCCAGCAGCCCTGGGGCGGCCGCCACAGATACGCAGTATTTT; cdr3_aa: CASSPGAAATDTQYF
d_call: .; clone_size: .; cdr3_length: 15; v_call: TRBV7-2; j_call: TRBJ1-6; cdr3_nt: TGTGCCAGCACCCAGAGGGTCCTAGTTGGATCACCCCTCCACTTT; cdr3_aa: CASTQRVLVGSPLHF
d_call: .; clone_size: .; cdr3_length: 13; v_call: TRBV19; j_call: TRBJ2-2; cdr3_nt: TGTGCCAGTAGTATACACCGCACCGGGGAGCTGTTTTTT; cdr3_aa: CASSIHRTGELFF
d_call: .; clone_size: .; cdr3_length: 13; v_call: TRBV3-1/TRBV3-2; j_call: TRBJ1-2; cdr3_nt: TGTGCCAGCAGCCAACAGGGTAACCATGGCTACACCTTC; cdr3_aa: CASSQQGNHGYTF
d_call: TRBD2; clone_size: once; cdr3_length: 19; v_call: TRBV14; j_call: TRBJ2-3; cdr3_nt: TGTGCCAGCAGCCAAGATGTCCCGACTAGCGGGAGATTCTCAGATACGCAGTATTTT; cdr3_aa: CASSQDVPTSGRFSDTQYF
d_call: .; clone_size: few; cdr3_length: 14; v_call: TRBV28; j_call: TRBJ2-5; cdr3_nt: TGTGCCAGCAGTCTAACGGTGGCCGGAGAGACCCAGTACTTC; cdr3_aa: CASSLTVAGETQYF
d_call: TRBD1; clone_size: few; cdr3_length: 14; v_call: TRBV9; j_call: TRBJ1-2; cdr3_nt: TGTGCCAGCAGCGTAGACGGGACAGACTATGGCTACACCTTC; cdr3_aa: CASSVDGTDYGYTF
d_call: .; clone_size: .; cdr3_length: 13; v_call: TRBV28; j_call: TRBJ1-1; cdr3_nt: TGTGCCAGCAGTTTACGGTGGGGAACTGAAGCTTTCTTT; cdr3_aa: CASSLRWGTEAFF
d_call: .; clone_size: .; cdr3_length: 15; v_call: TRBV9; j_call: TRBJ1-1; cdr3_nt: TGTGCCAGCAGCGTATTCTGGGGACCTCGAACTGAAGCTTTCTTT; cdr3_aa: CASSVFWGPRTEAFF
d_call: TRBD2; clone_size: .; cdr3_length: 17; v_call: TRBV11-3; j_call: TRBJ2-1; cdr3_nt: TGTGCCAGCAGTACGGGGGGGTGGAAGAGCTCCTACAATGAGCAGTTCTTC; cdr3_aa: CASSTGGWKSSYNEQFF